This is a list of T cell receptor beta chains from one sample in a study of T-cell reconstitution after alpha-beta-depleted transplantation in children. TCRdb used MiXCR to reprocess the PCR reads, holding one entry per CDR3 protein. The table has around 200,000 distinct CDR3 sequences, roughly a tenth seen once. This specimen consisted of PBMCs, obtained before TCRalphabeta/CD19-depleted stem cell transplant. These receptors all come from a child under two years old with acute myeloid leukemia, due to receive a stem cell transplant. CDR3s include the opening cysteine and the closing phenylalanine or tryptophan.

>14|TRBV18
CASSRQGLTDTQYF
>15|TRBV7-2
CASRQTEALGDTQYF
>14|TRBV28
CASRLAGDYGELFF
>11|TRBV20-1
CSATGDGELFF
>14|TRBV20-1
CSARNGQGYYEQYF
>13|TRBV2
CASSGNNYNEQFF
>15|TRBV6-6
CASSPQGSWGTEAFF
>13|TRBV30
CAWEARTGYEQYF
>12|TRBV5-6
CASSKTTHEQFF
>15|TRBV20-1
CSARREGARWTEAFF
>13|TRBV5-1
CASSLLRQETQYF
>13|TRBV27
CAIKRGRQDTQYF
>13|TRBV30
CAWRGLGGNTIYF
>18|TRBV15
CATSRVLDSGPSYNEQFF
>13|TRBV20-1
CSAPRAGGETQYF
>18|TRBV5-6
CASSLSQRGAGVKYEQYF
>15|TRBV27
CASSPFAAGANVLTF
>14|TRBV3-1
CASSQERSPYEQYF
>17|TRBV3-1
CASSKQLPGGPWNEQFF
>13|TRBV6-5
CASSYRGQETQYF
>13|TRBV7-8
CASSLAKGDGYTF
>17|TRBV7-2
CASSLGPQGTFRQPQHF
>14|TRBV5-1
CASRSETAQETQYF
>14|TRBV28
CASSWVPGQGAAFF
>15|TRBV24-1
CATITPSLSEDTQYF
>12|TRBV5-1
CASSGGGLAQYF
>14|TRBV15
CATRKSGPSETQYF
>16|TRBV30
CAWSGRGTSGYNEQFF
>14|TRBV20-1
CSARDVPALDEQFF
>13|TRBV14
CASSLQKTNGYTF
>15|TRBV5-1
CASSPRPSAPYEQYF
>12|TRBV10-2
CASSVLVYEQYF
>14|TRBV24-1
CATSDRTYNYGYTF
>15|TRBV10-3
CAISESWTLGHEQFF